A selection of T cell receptor beta chains follows, all from one sample in a study of T cells in Graves' hyperthyroidism and ophthalmopathy. TCRdb fed the multiplex PCR reads into MiXCR, producing one record per CDR3 protein. The sample has some 800,000 distinct CDR3 sequences, roughly 40% seen once. Sample: blood. The source of these receptors is a man younger than 30 with Graves' hyperthyroidism. CDR3s include the opening cysteine and the closing phenylalanine or tryptophan. The order of the fields is J gene, D gene, V gene, clone size, CDR3 DNA, CDR3 protein. A D gene is named only where the DNA matches it firmly. For some rows the clone size is stated as once, few or many, or as a class when expanded; others skip it.

J: TRBJ2-7; D: .; V: TRBV5-6; size: .; DNA: TGTGCCAGCAGCGGGCTGGACGAGCAGTACTTC; CDR3: CASSGLDEQYF
J: TRBJ1-4; D: .; V: TRBV4-1; size: .; DNA: TGCGCCAGCAGCGGTCGGTATTGGGAAAAACTGTTTTTT; CDR3: CASSGRYWEKLFF
J: TRBJ1-5; D: .; V: TRBV29-1; size: .; DNA: TGCAGCGTTCTTACTCCGGGCCCAGGGTTAGGCAATCAGCCCCAGCATTTT; CDR3: CSVLTPGPGLGNQPQHF
J: TRBJ1-5; D: .; V: TRBV19; size: few; DNA: TGTGCCAGTAGTATATCGTCGGTCAATCAGCCCCAGCATTTT; CDR3: CASSISSVNQPQHF
J: TRBJ1-5; D: .; V: TRBV7-2; size: .; DNA: TGTGCCAGCAACATAGGCCAAAATCAGCCCCAGCATTTT; CDR3: CASNIGQNQPQHF
J: TRBJ2-5; D: .; V: TRBV7-2; size: .; DNA: .; CDR3: CASSLSRRGTEAFFGQGTQYF
J: TRBJ1-1; D: .; V: TRBV11-2; size: few; DNA: TGTGCCAGCAGCTTAATGAGGGCCCACAGGGAATCTTTCTTT; CDR3: CASSLMRAHRESFF
J: TRBJ1-1; D: .; V: TRBV10-1; size: .; DNA: TGCGCCAGCAGGGTGGCCGCCAACACTGAAGCTTTCTTT; CDR3: CASRVAANTEAFF
J: TRBJ2-5; D: TRBD1; V: TRBV7-8; size: many; DNA: TGTGCCAGCAGCTTTCGGCCGGACAGGGGCGAGACCCAGTACTTC; CDR3: CASSFRPDRGETQYF
J: TRBJ1-1; D: TRBD1; V: TRBV20-1; size: few; DNA: TGCAGTGCTATCAGGGGGAGCACTGAAGCTTTCTTT; CDR3: CSAIRGSTEAFF
J: TRBJ1-2; D: TRBD1; V: TRBV5-1; size: few; DNA: TGCGCCAGCAGCTTGGAGGGACAGGGGGCGCTTGGCTACACCTTC; CDR3: CASSLEGQGALGYTF
J: TRBJ2-2; D: TRBD1; V: TRBV2; size: many; DNA: TGTGCCAGCACCGGGACAGTGAACACCGGGGAGCTGTTTTTT; CDR3: CASTGTVNTGELFF
J: TRBJ2-7; D: TRBD1; V: TRBV19; size: .; DNA: TGTGCCAGTAGTATCAGGGGGACAGGGACCGCCGAGCAGTACTTC; CDR3: CASSIRGTGTAEQYF
J: TRBJ1-2; D: TRBD1; V: TRBV12-3/TRBV12-4; size: .; DNA: TGTGCCAGCAGTCCGGGACAGCCAATTATGAGATCGGGCCACACCTTC; CDR3: CASSPGQPIMRSGHTF
J: TRBJ1-1; D: .; V: TRBV10-2; size: many; DNA: TGCGCCAGCAGTGAGTGGGGGGGAGCTTTCTTT; CDR3: CASSEWGGAFF
J: TRBJ2-5; D: .; V: TRBV14; size: many; DNA: TGTGCCAGCAGCCAAGAGGTGCGGGACGCCCAAGAGACCCAGTACTTC; CDR3: CASSQEVRDAQETQYF
J: TRBJ2-5; D: TRBD1; V: TRBV9; size: many; DNA: TGTGCCAGCAGCAGAGGGTGGGACAGCTCAGAGACCCAGTACTTC; CDR3: CASSRGWDSSETQYF
J: TRBJ2-1; D: .; V: TRBV5-1; size: .; DNA: TGCGCCAGCAGCTTGGAACGTGGCGCTGAGCAGTTCTTC; CDR3: CASSLERGAEQFF
J: TRBJ2-5; D: .; V: TRBV29-1; size: .; DNA: TGCAGCGTTGAAGGCCGAATCCAAGAGACCCAGTACTTC; CDR3: CSVEGRIQETQYF
J: TRBJ2-7; D: .; V: TRBV5-1; size: few; DNA: TGCGCCAGCAGCCCAAGGACAGCCCCTGGAGGGTACGAGCAGTACTTC; CDR3: CASSPRTAPGGYEQYF
J: TRBJ2-5; D: TRBD1; V: TRBV20-1; size: .; DNA: TGCAGTGCCCCTAGACAGGGAAACAGGTACTTC; CDR3: CSAPRQGNRYF
J: TRBJ2-7; D: .; V: TRBV7-9; size: .; DNA: TGTGCCAGCAGCGTACAGGACGACGGGGAGCAGTACTTC; CDR3: CASSVQDDGEQYF
J: TRBJ1-6; D: .; V: TRBV7-2; size: many; DNA: TGTGCCAGCAGCTTAGTCCCAGGCTCCTATAATTCACCCCTCCACTTT; CDR3: CASSLVPGSYNSPLHF
J: TRBJ2-7; D: .; V: TRBV20-1; size: many; DNA: TGCAGTGCTAGAGATCAGGCAGGGCTCGACGAGCAGTACTTC; CDR3: CSARDQAGLDEQYF
J: TRBJ2-2; D: .; V: TRBV6-1; size: .; DNA: TGTGCCAGCAGTGAGGTTAGCGGATACACCGGGGAGCTGTTTTTT; CDR3: CASSEVSGYTGELFF
J: TRBJ1-5; D: .; V: TRBV29-1; size: .; DNA: TGCAGCGTAAACCTACGTCAGCCCCAGCATTTT; CDR3: CSVNLRQPQHF
J: TRBJ2-1; D: TRBD2; V: TRBV7-2; size: .; DNA: TGTGCCAGCAGCCCCTGGTGGAGGGAGGGCCCCAATGAGCAGTTCTTC; CDR3: CASSPWWREGPNEQFF
J: TRBJ1-1; D: .; V: TRBV5-4; size: .; DNA: TGTGCCAGCAGGTACGGGACGGGGCCCACTGAAGCTTTCTTT; CDR3: CASRYGTGPTEAFF
J: TRBJ2-7; D: .; V: TRBV7-2; size: .; DNA: TGTGCCAGCACCCCCCGGGACGGTCTCTACGAGCAGTACTTC; CDR3: CASTPRDGLYEQYF
J: TRBJ1-2; D: .; V: TRBV4-1; size: few; DNA: TGCGCCAGCAGCCAAGCGGGCGGCTACACCTTC; CDR3: CASSQAGGYTF
J: TRBJ1-2; D: .; V: TRBV2; size: .; DNA: TGTGCCAGCAGCGGCAGGGATAACTATGGCTACACCTTC; CDR3: CASSGRDNYGYTF
J: TRBJ2-5; D: .; V: TRBV4-1; size: .; DNA: TGCGCCAGCAGCCAAGACCCCACAGGGTCCCAAGGAGAGACCCAGTACTTC; CDR3: CASSQDPTGSQGETQYF
J: TRBJ1-1; D: TRBD1; V: TRBV20-1; size: .; DNA: TGCAGTGCTAGTCCGACTGGGACAGGGTATCCTGAAGCTTTCTTT; CDR3: CSASPTGTGYPEAFF
J: TRBJ1-1; D: .; V: TRBV5-6; size: .; DNA: TGTGCCAGCAGCTGGGGCGGATATTTCCCGTCGGACACTGAAGCTTTCTTT; CDR3: CASSWGGYFPSDTEAFF
J: TRBJ1-3; D: .; V: TRBV4-3; size: .; DNA: TGCGCCAGCAGCCAAGATGGGAGCCTGCTCTCTGGAAACACCATATATTTT; CDR3: CASSQDGSLLSGNTIYF
J: TRBJ2-5; D: .; V: TRBV4-1; size: .; DNA: TGCGCCAGCAGCCAAGTAACCAGGGGTGAGACCCAGTACTTC; CDR3: CASSQVTRGETQYF
J: TRBJ2-2; D: .; V: TRBV12-3/TRBV12-4; size: .; DNA: TGTGCCAGCAGTTTGGCGACAACCGGGGAGCTGTTTTTT; CDR3: CASSLATTGELFF
J: TRBJ1-2; D: TRBD1; V: TRBV29-1; size: .; DNA: TGCAGCGTTGGAGACAGGGAGTTCTATGGCTACACCTTC; CDR3: CSVGDREFYGYTF
J: TRBJ2-7; D: TRBD1; V: TRBV5-5; size: .; DNA: TGTGCCAGCAGCCAAAAATCCGGGACAGCGGCGGACGAGCAGTACTTC; CDR3: CASSQKSGTAADEQYF
J: TRBJ2-7; D: .; V: TRBV20-1; size: .; DNA: TGCAGTGCTCTGATAGGACTAGAGGCAGGGGTGGCGCAGTACTTC; CDR3: CSALIGLEAGVAQYF
J: TRBJ2-7; D: .; V: TRBV7-9; size: .; DNA: TGTGCCAGCAGCTTAGAGCGGCTAGTCGCGACCGAGCAGTACTTC; CDR3: CASSLERLVATEQYF
J: TRBJ2-7; D: .; V: TRBV14; size: many; DNA: TGTGCCAGCAGCTCCCGGACAGCGTTCTACGAGCAGTACTTC; CDR3: CASSSRTAFYEQYF
J: TRBJ1-1; D: .; V: TRBV20-1; size: few; DNA: TGCAGTGCTATGAGCAGTTGGAACACTGAAGCTTTCTTT; CDR3: CSAMSSWNTEAFF
J: TRBJ1-1; D: .; V: TRBV12-3/TRBV12-4; size: .; DNA: TGTGCCAGCAGTTTAGGGGGGGGGCAAGCTTTCTTT; CDR3: CASSLGGGQAFF
J: TRBJ2-7; D: .; V: TRBV4-2; size: .; DNA: TGTGCCAGCAGCCATGCCGGGACGAGCTACGAGCAGTACTTC; CDR3: CASSHAGTSYEQYF
J: TRBJ1-5; D: TRBD1; V: TRBV7-2; size: few; DNA: TGTGCCAGCAGCCAAGCGGGACAGGGACCCGTGCCCCAGCATTTT; CDR3: CASSQAGQGPVPQHF
J: TRBJ1-1; D: .; V: TRBV6-5; size: .; DNA: TGTGCCAGCAGTTACCATAGGGTAGCTGAAGCTTTCTTT; CDR3: CASSYHRVAEAFF
J: TRBJ1-4; D: .; V: TRBV12-3/TRBV12-4; size: few; DNA: TGTGCCAGCAGCAATATGGGGCTAAAAGAAAAACTGTTTTTT; CDR3: CASSNMGLKEKLFF
J: TRBJ1-3; D: .; V: TRBV7-9; size: many; DNA: TGTGCCAGCAGCGCCGGACGGTCCTCTGGAAACACCATATATTTT; CDR3: CASSAGRSSGNTIYF
J: TRBJ1-1; D: .; V: TRBV20-1; size: many; DNA: TGCAGTGCTAGAGCGCGGACTGGGAACACTGAAGCTTTCTTT; CDR3: CSARARTGNTEAFF
J: TRBJ2-5; D: .; V: TRBV6-1; size: few; DNA: TGTGCCAGCAGTTGGGGGCCCTGGGAGACCCAGTACTTC; CDR3: CASSWGPWETQYF
J: TRBJ1-2; D: TRBD1; V: TRBV7-9; size: many; DNA: TGTGCCAGCAGCAATCAGGGGGCAGGGGGCTACACCTTC; CDR3: CASSNQGAGGYTF
J: TRBJ2-7; D: .; V: TRBV7-9; size: .; DNA: TGTGCCGGCAGTTATGGACAGTACTACGAGCAGTACTTC; CDR3: CAGSYGQYYEQYF
J: TRBJ2-5; D: .; V: TRBV5-1; size: .; DNA: TGCGCCAGCAGCATGCCTCAAGAGACCCAGTACTTC; CDR3: CASSMPQETQYF
J: TRBJ2-5; D: .; V: TRBV9; size: .; DNA: TGTGCCAGCAGCTTAGGAGGGACTCACGGAGAGACCCAGTACTTC; CDR3: CASSLGGTHGETQYF
J: TRBJ1-3; D: .; V: TRBV10-3; size: many; DNA: TGTGCCATCCTCGGCGCTAGCTCTGGAAACACCATATATTTT; CDR3: CAILGASSGNTIYF
J: TRBJ1-2; D: .; V: TRBV6-5; size: few; DNA: TGTGCCAGCAGAACTCCCAGAGCCGCCCTTGGCTACACCTTC; CDR3: CASRTPRAALGYTF
J: TRBJ2-5; D: .; V: TRBV29-1; size: many; DNA: TGCAGCGTTGTGGGGGGAGCGGGCCAAGAGACCCAGTACTTC; CDR3: CSVVGGAGQETQYF
J: TRBJ1-2; D: .; V: TRBV20-1; size: many; DNA: TGCAGTGCTAGAGATCCCGTGGACTATGGCTACACCTTC; CDR3: CSARDPVDYGYTF
J: TRBJ2-7; D: .; V: TRBV20-1; size: .; DNA: TGCAGTGCTAGGGGCATGCTTCATGGAGTGACGGGGTATTACGAGCAGTACTTC; CDR3: CSARGMLHGVTGYYEQYF